Listed here are 32 T cell receptor beta chains from one sample, sequenced in a study of blood T cell repertoires in COVID-19. The repertoire was sequenced with immunoSEQ multiplex PCR; TCRdb's copy has only in-frame clones and lacks some. In the table there are 90,000 to 100,000 clones, 82% of which are singletons. Sequences were obtained from peripheral blood. The receptors were gathered from an elderly man with acute or convalescent COVID-19.

This chain connects TRBV12-3 or TRBV12-4 to TRBJ2-1, with D perhaps matching TRBD1 (6 bases). The CDR3 length is 13 residues. Trimming took 4 bases from V and 8 from J, leaving 12 bases between them. The CDR3 DNA reads as TGTGCCAGCAGTTCACCGACAGGTCATGAGCAGTTCTTC. It specifies CASSSPTGHEQFF.

The chain links TRBV30 to TRBJ2-2; possible D gene TRBD2, 5 bases. V lost 0 bases and J 4 bases, leaving 12 bases between the germline ends. The CDR3 loop spans 15 amino acids. Germline lookup yields CDR1 GTSNPN and CDR2 SVGIG (reference sequence). In nucleotides, the CDR3 is TGTGCCTGGAGTGTAACAGCCGGAGGCACCGGGGAGCTGTTTTTT. Amino acid sequence: CAWSVTAGGTGELFF.

The chain joins TRBV6-5 to TRBJ1-2, with 8 bases that match TRBD1. The CDR3 contains 13 residues. CDR1 and CDR2 (germline): MNHEY, SVGAGI. V shed 5 bases and J 8 bases; nucleotides not matched to a gene: 7. The DNA for the CDR3 is TGTGCCAGCAGTCTTGACAGGGGATGGGGCTACACCTTC. Its translation: CASSLDRGWGYTF.

The table lists this clone with a few counts. The chain employs TRBV12-3 or TRBV12-4 and TRBJ1-2; unclear D gene. The CDR3 runs to 12 residues. Trimming shortened V by 3 bases and J by 4 bases, and 6 bases separated the two germline ends. The DNA of the CDR3 is TGTGCCAGCAGTTTCGGGTCCTATGGCTACACCTTC. Translating gives CASSFGSYGYTF.

V usage is TRBV19 and J usage is TRBJ2-3; TRBD2 matches at 7 bases. Germline CDR1 reads LNHDA; CDR2 reads SQIVND (reference sequence). Losses at the gene ends were 3 bases for V and 1 base for J; bases not matched to a gene: 4. The CDR3 sequence is 15 residues long. CDR3 DNA: TGTGCCAGTAGTATTGGCCTAGCGGGCACAGATACGCAGTATTTT. Translation gives CASSIGLAGTDTQYF.

The CDR3 nucleotides read TGTGCCTGGAGACGCGGCTCCATATACGAGCAGTACTTC. Encoded protein: CAWRRGSIYEQYF. This rearrangement joins TRBV30 to TRBJ2-7; D uncertain. Per the germline V gene, CDR1 is GTSNPN and CDR2 is SVGIG (reference sequence). The V end was cut by 3 bases, the J end by 4 bases, with 13 bases between. The CDR3 runs to 13 residues. The variable domain in full, with the rest retrieved from reference TRBV30 and TRBJ2-7, is SQTIHQWPATLVQPVGSPLSLECTVEGTSNPNLYWYRQAAGRGLQLLFYSVGIGQISSEVPQNLSASRPQDRQFILSSKKLLLSDSGFYLCAWRRGSIYEQYFGPGTRLTVT.

The chain carries TRBV28 and TRBJ2-4; D possibly corresponds to TRBD2 (5 bases). This CDR3 has 16 residues. The V gene lost 3 bases and the J gene lost 1 base, with 13 bases spanning the gap. Germline CDR1 is MDHEN and CDR2 is SYDVKM. Written as DNA, the CDR3 is TGTGCCAGCAGTTTCCAGGAGGTTGGGGCCAAAAACATTCAGTACTTC. This translates into CASSFQEVGAKNIQYF.

The chain links TRBV27 to TRBJ2-1; TRBD2 aligns across 8 bases. Germline trimming cut 8 bases from V and 8 bases from J; bases unmatched to any gene: 11. Germline V lookup: CDR1 MNHEY, CDR2 SMNVEV (reference sequence). The CDR3 covers 14 residues. The CDR3 region is CASLRGGPEDEQFF. CDR3 bases: TGTGCCAGCCTCCGGGGGGGGCCTGAGGATGAGCAGTTCTTC.

V gene TRBV30 combines with J gene TRBJ1-4; 7 nucleotides match TRBD1. In germline, CDR1 is GTSNPN, CDR2 SVGIG (reference sequence). This CDR3 region has 13 residues. After removal of 5 bases from V and 3 bases from J, the junction contained 3 bases not matched to a gene. The CDR3 DNA reads TGTGCCTGGTCCCAGGGGGCTAATGAAAAACTGTTTTTT. Encoded protein: CAWSQGANEKLFF.

The chain has TRBV18 and TRBJ2-5, with TRBD1 matching 9 bases. Trimming at V came to 5 bases and at J to 4 bases, leaving 5 bases not matched to a gene. The CDR3 spans 14 residues. Germline V CDR1 and CDR2: KGHSH, LQKENI. This CDR3 reads CASSVGTGRETQYF. CDR3 DNA: TGTGCCAGCTCAGTTGGGACAGGGCGAGAGACCCAGTACTTC.

The V and J genes are TRBV5-1 and TRBJ2-7; the match to TRBD1 covers 8 bases. Germline assignment: CDR1 SGHRS and CDR2 YFSETQ. The CDR3 sequence is 12 residues long. V gave up 5 bases and J gave up 5 bases; unmatched junction bases: 3. In DNA form, the CDR3 reads TGCGCCAGCAGAGGACAGGGTGACGAGCAGTACTTC. It specifies CASRGQGDEQYF.

This rearrangement joins TRBV5-6 to TRBJ1-5; the match to TRBD1 covers 7 bases. Germline assignment: CDR1 SGHDT and CDR2 YYEEEE. CDR3 length equals 14 residues. The V gene end was trimmed by 8 bases and the J gene end by 0 bases; junction bases not matched to a gene: 5. CDR3 region: CARNRGFSNQPQHF. As DNA, the CDR3 is TGTGCCAGAAACAGGGGTTTTAGCAATCAGCCCCAGCATTTT.

This clone was recorded a few times. The genes are TRBV12-3 or TRBV12-4 and TRBJ2-2; 7 nucleotides align to TRBD1. This CDR3 is built from 13 residues. V trimming: 6 bases; J trimming: 4 bases; junction bases outside the gene matches: 2. CDR3 DNA sequence: TGTGCCAGCAGAGACAGGGCCACCGGGGAGCTGTTTTTT. It specifies CASRDRATGELFF.

This chain links TRBV18 with TRBJ1-5, with D unresolved. Trimming cost V 1 base and J 11 bases, with 9 bases left between them. The CDR3 is 12 residues long. The germline V gene encodes CDR1 KGHSH and CDR2 LQKENI. The CDR3 region has the DNA TGTGCCAGCTCACCACAGGGAGGATCCCAGCATTTT. This translates into CASSPQGGSQHF.

The chain couples TRBV7-9 to TRBJ1-2; D perhaps matches TRBD1 (5 bases). The germline gives CDR1 SEHNR, CDR2 FQNEAQ (reference sequence). The length of the CDR3 is 15 residues. Trimming cost V 1 base and J 4 bases, with 13 bases left between them. The CDR3 sequence is CASSLGGGEIYGYTF. The CDR3, as DNA: TGTGCCAGCAGCTTAGGGGGCGGAGAAATCTATGGCTACACCTTC. Using reference TRBV7-9 and TRBJ1-2 for the parts outside the CDR3, the full variable domain is DTGVSQNPRHKITKRGQNVTFRCDPISEHNRLYWYRQTLGQGPEFLTYFQNEAQLEKSRLLSDRFSAERPKGSFSTLEIQRTEQGDSAMYLCASSLGGGEIYGYTFGSGTRLTVV.

The chain carries TRBV28 and TRBJ2-1; maybe TRBD1 (6 bases). The germline CDR1 and CDR2 sequences are MDHEN and SYDVKM. This CDR3 comprises 13 residues. Trimming removed 7 bases from V and 6 bases from J, with 13 bases in between. CDR3 bases: TGTGCCAGCACCCCGGACAGCATCAATGAGCAGTTCTTC. As protein: CASTPDSINEQFF.

The genes are TRBV7-8 and TRBJ1-5; D uncertain. Trimming shortened V by 0 bases and J by 7 bases, and 10 bases separated the two germline ends. CDR1 and CDR2 (germline): SGHVS, FQNEAQ. This CDR3 is 14 amino acids long. The CDR3 loop reads CASSLAGLRQPQHF. CDR3 coding DNA: TGTGCCAGCAGCTTAGCCGGATTGCGGCAGCCCCAGCATTTT.

The CDR3 is CASSRYRSYEQYF. The CDR3 nucleotides read TGTGCCAGCAGCCGCTACAGATCCTACGAGCAGTACTTC. V and J are TRBV7-2 and TRBJ2-7; D is ambiguous. Looked up from germline, CDR1 is SGHTA and CDR2 is FQGNSA. The CDR3 covers 13 residues. Trimming left V 5 bases short and J 1 base short, with 9 bases between.

V usage is TRBV10-2 and J usage is TRBJ1-5; D gene uncertain. V was trimmed by 3 bases and J by 0 bases, leaving 9 bases between them. The CDR3 is made up of 15 amino acids. The germline V gene encodes CDR1 WSHSY and CDR2 SAAADI. The CDR3 nucleotides are TGCGCCAGCAGTGACGGCGGGCATAGCAATCAGCCCCAGCATTTT. It encodes CASSDGGHSNQPQHF.

CDR3 DNA sequence: TGTGCCAGCAGCTCCCGGGGGGGCTCCTACAATGAGCAGTTCTTC. This codes for CASSSRGGSYNEQFF. The rearrangement joins TRBV7-2 to TRBJ2-1, with 8 bases aligning to TRBD2. This CDR3 has 15 residues. V was clipped by 4 bases and J by 0 bases; unmatched bases: 2. Germline loops: CDR1 SGHTA, CDR2 FQGNSA.

The chain recombines TRBV27 with TRBJ1-5; no firm D call. V gave up 2 bases and J gave up 0 bases, with 5 bases separating them. The CDR3 consists of 14 residues. CDR1 MNHEY and CDR2 SMNVEV come from the germline V gene (reference sequence). The CDR3 DNA reads TGTGCCAGCAGTTTAAGAGTTAGCAATCAGCCCCAGCATTTT. Translated: CASSLRVSNQPQHF.

J is TRBJ2-5 and V is TRBV10-1, with D maybe TRBD1 (6 bases). The CDR3 extends over 15 amino acids. V lost 1 base and J lost 3, with 12 bases in between. Germline CDR1 is WNHNN and CDR2 is SYGVQD (reference sequence). CDR3 DNA sequence: TGCGCCAGCAGTGAGTTGTCTGCAGGGGAAGAGACCCAGTACTTC. Protein sequence: CASSELSAGEETQYF.

The chain uses TRBV5-1 and TRBJ2-7; TRBD2 might be the D (5 bases). CDR1 is SGHRS and CDR2 is YFSETQ in the germline V gene. The CDR3 consists of 14 residues. The V end was cut by 0 bases, the J end by 3 bases, with 10 bases between. CDR3 nucleotides: TGCGCCAGCAGCTTGGACGGGGTTGTCTACGAGCAGTACTTC. Protein product: CASSLDGVVYEQYF.

The J gene is TRBJ1-1, the V gene TRBV30; the match to TRBD1 covers 8 bases. CDR1 is GTSNPN and CDR2 is SVGIG in the germline V gene (reference sequence). J lost 1 base, V lost 3 bases, and 10 bases had no gene match. This CDR3 is 16 amino acids long. This CDR3 is CAWRTIGQGKNTEAFF. DNA for the CDR3: TGTGCCTGGAGGACAATCGGACAGGGAAAGAACACTGAAGCTTTCTTT. The complete variable domain, with remaining parts taken from reference TRBV30 and TRBJ1-1, reads SQTIHQWPATLVQPVGSPLSLECTVEGTSNPNLYWYRQAAGRGLQLLFYSVGIGQISSEVPQNLSASRPQDRQFILSSKKLLLSDSGFYLCAWRTIGQGKNTEAFFGQGTRLTVV.

The chain is built from TRBV10-2 and TRBJ1-5; no clear D gene. The V and J ends lost 11 bases and 0 bases respectively, with 17 bases between them. The CDR3 runs to 15 residues. CDR1 and CDR2 from the germline V gene are WSHSY and SAAADI. The CDR3 nucleotides are TGCGCCTCCGACATCGGACTGATTAGCAATCAGCCCCAGCATTTT. Protein product: CASDIGLISNQPQHF.

This clone was seen more than once but under ten times. The rearrangement links TRBV25-1 to TRBJ1-4; 10 positions agree with TRBD1. Germline CDR1 MGHDK, CDR2 SYGVNS. With V trimmed by 3 bases and J by 7 bases, 5 bases remained unmatched. The CDR3 runs to 15 residues. The CDR3 reads CASSEGQGIFEKLFF. The CDR3, as DNA: TGTGCCAGCAGTGAGGGACAGGGGATTTTTGAAAAACTGTTTTTT. Drawing the rest from reference TRBV25-1 and TRBJ1-4, the complete variable domain is EADIYQTPRYLVIGTGKKITLECSQTMGHDKMYWYQQDPGMELHLIHYSYGVNSTEKGDLSSESTVSRIRTEHFPLTLESARPSHTSQYLCASSEGQGIFEKLFFGSGTQLSVL.

Only one count was recorded for this clone. The rearrangement joins TRBV11-2 to TRBJ1-6; a possible D gene is TRBD1 (6 bases). Germline assignment: CDR1 SGHAT and CDR2 FQNNGV. The CDR3 loop spans 14 amino acids. With 5 bases removed from V and 10 bases from J, the gap between germline ends came to 15 bases. This chain's CDR3 is CASSPQGIGSPLHF. In nucleotides, the CDR3 is TGTGCCAGCAGCCCTCAGGGGATTGGATCACCCCTCCACTTT. Full variable domain (missing parts from reference TRBV11-2 and TRBJ1-6): EAGVAQSPRYKIIEKRQSVAFWCNPISGHATLYWYQQILGQGPKLLIQFQNNGVVDDSQLPKDRFSAERLKGVDSTLKIQPAKLEDSAVYLCASSPQGIGSPLHFGNGTRLTVT.

The chain carries TRBV27 and TRBJ1-6; the match to TRBD1 covers 8 bases. The CDR3 length is 16 residues. J gave up 7 bases and V 4 bases, and 9 bases lay outside the gene matches. Germline CDR1 and CDR2: MNHEY and SMNVEV (reference sequence). The CDR3 is CASSSFTDRENSPLHF. CDR3 DNA sequence: TGTGCCAGCAGTTCCTTTACGGACAGGGAGAATTCACCCCTCCACTTT.

The chain is built from TRBV5-1 and TRBJ1-1; TRBD1 aligns across 8 bases. J gave up 3 bases and V 3 bases, and 10 bases lay outside the gene matches. CDR1 and CDR2 from the germline V gene are SGHRS and YFSETQ. The CDR3 sequence is 16 residues long. The CDR3 reads CASSSPQGARYTEAFF. The CDR3 DNA reads TGCGCCAGCAGCTCGCCTCAGGGGGCGAGGTACACTGAAGCTTTCTTT. The whole variable domain, filled in from reference TRBV5-1 and TRBJ1-1, reads KAGVTQTPRYLIKTRGQQVTLSCSPISGHRSVSWYQQTPGQGLQFLFEYFSETQRNKGNFPGRFSGRQFSNSRSEMNVSTLELGDSALYLCASSSPQGARYTEAFFGQGTRLTVV.

The V gene is TRBV5-4, the J gene TRBJ2-3; 9 bases map to TRBD2. Germline assignment: CDR1 SGHNT and CDR2 YYREEE (reference sequence). CDR3 length equals 14 residues. V shed 3 bases and J 6 bases; nucleotides not matched to a gene: 5. The CDR3, as DNA: TGTGCCAGCAGCTCTCGACTAGCGGAGGATACGCAGTATTTT. It specifies CASSSRLAEDTQYF.

This chain uses TRBV29-1 with TRBJ1-4, with D perhaps matching TRBD1 (5 bases). With 4 bases removed from V and 3 bases from J, the gap between germline ends came to 12 bases. The CDR3 has 14 residues. Germline values: CDR1 SQVTM, CDR2 ANQGSEA. CDR3 protein: CSVGKGRANEKLFF. DNA of the CDR3: TGCAGCGTTGGCAAGGGGAGGGCTAATGAAAAACTGTTTTTT.

This clone was seen just once. This chain uses TRBV23-1 with TRBJ2-7; 7 bases are a match to TRBD2. TRBV23-1 is labeled an ORF, and its function is uncertain. The V segment lost 0 bases and the J segment 2 bases; nucleotides outside the gene matches: 10. The CDR3 totals 17 residues. CDR3 amino acids: CASSQSGPSGTPYEQYF. CDR3 DNA sequence: TGCGCCAGCAGTCAATCCGGCCCTAGCGGAACCCCCTACGAGCAGTACTTC.